These 18 T cell receptor beta chains were all obtained from the same sample, sequenced in a study of monozygotic twins with inflammatory bowel disease. For each CDR3 protein, TCRdb gives one entry from its re-call of the 5' RACE reads, without DNA. This repertoire comprises around 450,000 distinct CDR3 sequences; its ten largest clones make up roughly 2.3%. Sequences were obtained from blood. Receptors originate from a human donor with ulcerative colitis or Crohn's disease, or a healthy co-twin of an affected twin (not recorded which).

The chain uses TRBV5-1 and TRBJ2-7; TCRdb's D call of TRBD2 is untestable without DNA. Germline V CDR1 and CDR2: SGHRS, YFSETQ. The CDR3 is 14 amino acids. The CDR3 protein is CASSPALFPNEQYF.

The genes are TRBV20-1 and TRBJ1-2; as DNA is missing, the TRBD1 call by TCRdb cannot be tested. Germline V gene sequence: CDR1 DFQATT, CDR2 SNEGSKA (reference sequence). This CDR3 has 15 residues. CDR3 region: CSARKTGQGGYGYTF.

This sequence joins TRBV7-2 and TRBJ2-5. This CDR3 has 14 residues. Germline V gives CDR1 SGHTA, CDR2 FQGNSA. The CDR3 sequence is CASSFWGGEETQYF.

CDR3 protein: CSVTGTSGGGEQFF. The chain is built from TRBV29-1 and TRBJ2-1; the D gene TCRdb calls, TRBD2, cannot be checked with no DNA. This CDR3 has 14 residues. Germline V CDR1 and CDR2: SQVTM, ANQGSEA.

This chain joins TRBV5-1 and TRBJ2-1; the D call of TRBD1 rests on TCRdb alone, since no DNA is present to check it. This CDR3 contains 16 residues. In germline, CDR1 is SGHRS, CDR2 YFSETQ. The CDR3 reads CASSPGGGGSYNEQFF.

The chain uses TRBV6-5 and TRBJ2-7. This CDR3 comprises 15 residues. Germline V gene lookup returns CDR1 MNHEY and CDR2 SVGAGI. The CDR3 is CASSSQTEHSYEQYF.

The V gene is TRBV7-8, the J gene TRBJ2-1; without DNA, the TCRdb call of TRBD1 cannot be checked. This CDR3 region has 16 residues. Germline values: CDR1 SGHVS, CDR2 FQNEAQ. CDR3 sequence: CASSFRRQGGLGEQFF.

This chain uses TRBV11-2 with TRBJ2-5; there is no DNA to check the TCRdb D call of TRBD1. The CDR3 spans 14 residues. Looked up from germline, CDR1 is SGHAT and CDR2 is FQNNGV. The CDR3 protein is CASSGQGASQTQYF.

The chain employs TRBV6-6 and TRBJ1-1. From germline, CDR1 is MNHNY and CDR2 SVGAGI (reference sequence). The CDR3 is made up of 13 amino acids. The CDR3 protein is CASSYSRNTEAFF.

The rearrangement uses TRBV14 and TRBJ2-3; as DNA is missing, the TRBD1 call by TCRdb cannot be tested. Per germline, CDR1 SGHDN and CDR2 FVKESK. This CDR3 contains 12 residues. CDR3 in amino acids: CASSQWADTQYF.

The chain recombines TRBV7-2 with TRBJ2-3; TCRdb outputs TRBD2, but without DNA this stays unchecked. The CDR3 contains 16 residues. Germline CDR1 is SGHTA and CDR2 is FQGNSA. The CDR3 region is CASSLVAAGGTDTQYF.

The rearrangement uses TRBV5-1 and TRBJ2-2; checking the TCRdb D call of TRBD1 is not possible without DNA. Germline values: CDR1 SGHRS, CDR2 YFSETQ. This CDR3 region has 15 residues. The CDR3: CASSLVGTGTGELFF.

The chain uses TRBV5-1 and TRBJ1-2; TCRdb proposes TRBD1, but this gene call is untestable without DNA. This CDR3 spans 14 amino acids. CDR1 is SGHRS, CDR2 YFSETQ, per germline. The CDR3 sequence is CASSGAGRGGGYTF.

V and J are TRBV7-9 and TRBJ2-4; as DNA is missing, the TRBD1 call by TCRdb cannot be tested. This CDR3 region has 15 residues. Per the germline V gene, CDR1 is SEHNR and CDR2 is FQNEAQ (reference sequence). The CDR3 region is CASSSTGGPKNIQYF.

The gene calls are TRBV9 and TRBJ1-4. CDR1 and CDR2 from the germline V gene are SGDLS and YYNGEE. This CDR3 region has 16 residues. CDR3 residues: CANSVGRTTLSEKLFF.

The gene calls are TRBV14 and TRBJ1-1. The CDR3 is made up of 13 amino acids. The germline V gene encodes CDR1 SGHDN and CDR2 FVKESK. CDR3 residues: CASSRLQGTEAFF.

The chain employs TRBV7-8 and TRBJ2-3; the D gene TCRdb calls, TRBD2, cannot be checked with no DNA. The CDR3 spans 14 residues. Per germline, CDR1 SGHVS and CDR2 FQNEAQ. CDR3 sequence: CASSLDFGSDTQYF.

The rearrangement links TRBV5-1 to TRBJ2-7; TCRdb's D call of TRBD2 is untestable without DNA. Germline V lookup: CDR1 SGHRS, CDR2 YFSETQ. The CDR3 length is 18 residues. CDR3 protein: CASSLDPASGSPTYEQYF. The variable domain in full, completed from reference TRBV5-1 and TRBJ2-7, reads KAGVTQTPRYLIKTRGQQVTLSCSPISGHRSVSWYQQTPGQGLQFLFEYFSETQRNKGNFPGRFSGRQFSNSRSEMNVSTLELGDSALYLCASSLDPASGSPTYEQYFGPGTRLTVT.